Many counts were recorded for the clone carrying this T cell receptor (beta chain). The antigen is unknown. The sample originates from a study of regulatory T cells in long-lasting Graves disease. Noted time point: newly diagnosed GD, antithyroid drugs for less than 3 months. PBMCs were the source of the RNA used for TCR sequencing. V was shortened by 0 bases and J by 7 bases, with 10 bases between the two germline ends. Germline values: CDR1 SGDLS, CDR2 YYNGEE. The CDR3 spans 14 residues. Construction of the TCR beta libraries employed iRepertoire HTBI primers in conjunction with Arm-PCR of CDR3 regions. MiXCR, applied by TCRdb to the multiplex PCR reads, yields one record per CDR3 protein. The sample holds some 460,000 distinct CDR3 sequences, 15% to 20% seen once. Overall study findings and caveats: Thyroid tissue was not sampled; only peripheral blood was.

The sample was also linked to a second study, of T cells in Graves' hyperthyroidism and ophthalmopathy. That study reports: Diagnoses were made from clinical symptoms, serum measures (thyroxine and TRAb), thyroid ultrasound and orbital computed tomography.

V usage is TRBV9 and J usage is TRBJ1-4; D call uncertain. The source is a man between 35 and 55 years old with Graves disease. Source: peripheral blood mononuclear cells (PBMCs), taken at new diagnosis, from a patient treated with antithyroid drugs. This chain's CDR3 is CASSVVAEGEKLFF. The CDR3, as DNA: TGTGCCAGCAGCGTAGTTGCAGAAGGTGAAAAACTGTTTTTT.